The 22 T cell receptor beta chains given below trace back to one sample, sequenced in a study of cytomegalovirus exposure and HLA in healthy donors. Profiled with immunoSEQ multiplex PCR; TCRdb holds only in-frame clones, not every one. The sample lists approximately 97,000 clones, approximately 95% occurring once. Sequenced sample: PBMCs. The source is a woman aged 18-29 years in good health and CMV-seronegative.

The genes are TRBV27 and TRBJ1-2; no firm D call. Per the germline V gene, CDR1 is MNHEY and CDR2 is SMNVEV (reference sequence). The CDR3 spans 14 residues. V was cut by 5 bases and J by 7 bases, with 17 bases left in between. The CDR3 is CASSPLTIQGGYTF. CDR3 nucleotides: TGTGCCAGCAGTCCTCTGACAATACAAGGTGGCTACACCTTC.

J is TRBJ2-1 and V is TRBV5-1; 9 bases are shared with TRBD2. This CDR3 is 16 amino acids long. CDR1 SGHRS and CDR2 YFSETQ come from the germline V gene. The J segment lost 6 bases and the V segment lost 3 bases, leaving 10 bases of the junction unmatched. Here the CDR3 reads CASSYSIAGAANEQFF. Here the CDR3 DNA reads TGCGCCAGCAGCTATTCGATAGCGGGGGCAGCCAATGAGCAGTTCTTC.

The chain couples TRBV5-1 to TRBJ2-1, with 8 bases lining up with TRBD2. The CDR3 has 16 residues. Germline values: CDR1 SGHRS, CDR2 YFSETQ. J was trimmed by 2 bases and V by 0 bases; bases with no gene match: 4. The CDR3 DNA follows: TGCGCCAGCAGCTTGGGGCGGGGGGCACCCTACAATGAGCAGTTCTTC. Its protein is CASSLGRGAPYNEQFF. The whole variable domain, filled in from reference TRBV5-1 and TRBJ2-1, reads KAGVTQTPRYLIKTRGQQVTLSCSPISGHRSVSWYQQTPGQGLQFLFEYFSETQRNKGNFPGRFSGRQFSNSRSEMNVSTLELGDSALYLCASSLGRGAPYNEQFFGPGTRLTVL.

J is TRBJ1-1 and V is TRBV5-1; possibly TRBD1 for D (5 bases). CDR3 length: 13 amino acids. Germline CDR1 SGHRS, CDR2 YFSETQ. Trimming cost V 7 bases and J 1 base, with 11 bases left between them. The CDR3 DNA sequence: TGCGCCAGCCGCGGAGGGACGAACACTGAAGCTTTCTTT. Its protein is CASRGGTNTEAFF.

The chain carries TRBV5-4 and TRBJ2-7; D ambiguous. Germline lookup yields CDR1 SGHNT and CDR2 YYREEE (reference sequence). Trimming shortened V by 0 bases and J by 8 bases, and 6 bases separated the two germline ends. The CDR3 totals 11 residues. For the CDR3, the DNA is TGTGCCAGCAGCTTGGACAGAAAGCAGTACTTC. The encoded protein is CASSLDRKQYF.

J is TRBJ2-7 and V is TRBV6-5; 10 nucleotides match TRBD2. V gave up 5 bases and J gave up 0 bases; unmatched junction bases: 4. From germline, CDR1 is MNHEY and CDR2 SVGAGI. The CDR3 loop spans 15 amino acids. CDR3 bases: TGTGCCAGCAGTACGGGACTAGCGAGCTCCTACGAGCAGTACTTC. Its translation: CASSTGLASSYEQYF.

V is TRBV11-3 and J is TRBJ2-3; 7 nucleotides align to TRBD2. The CDR3 extends over 15 amino acids. The germline V gene encodes CDR1 SGHNT and CDR2 YENEEA. After removal of 0 bases from V and 4 bases from J, the junction contained 4 bases not matched to a gene. The CDR3 region is CASSLDWTRPDTQYF. The CDR3 nucleotides are TGTGCCAGCAGCTTAGATTGGACTAGACCAGATACGCAGTATTTT.

V gene TRBV6-5 combines with J gene TRBJ1-2; no clear D. This CDR3 region has 13 residues. V lost 0 bases, J lost 7 bases, and 9 bases lay in between. Germline V gene lookup returns CDR1 MNHEY and CDR2 SVGAGI. The CDR3: CASSYSSSAGYTF. CDR3 DNA: TGTGCCAGCAGTTACTCGAGTTCTGCTGGCTACACCTTC.

The genes are TRBV14 and TRBJ1-2, with 10 bases that match TRBD1. With V trimmed by 4 bases and J by 5 bases, 10 bases remained unmatched. Germline V lookup: CDR1 SGHDN, CDR2 FVKESK. The CDR3 totals 16 residues. The CDR3 region is CASSPLDRGPGYGYTF. CDR3 in DNA: TGTGCCAGCAGCCCCCTCGACAGGGGGCCTGGGTATGGCTACACCTTC.

V is TRBV7-2 and J is TRBJ2-2, with D possibly TRBD2 on 5 matching bases. CDR3 length: 15 amino acids. V shed 4 bases and J shed 3 bases, with 12 bases lying between them. The germline CDR1 and CDR2 sequences are SGHTA and FQGNSA. CDR3 nucleotides: TGTGCCAGCAGCTCATCCGGGGTCTACACCGGGGAGCTGTTTTTT. This encodes CASSSSGVYTGELFF. Full variable domain (rest looked up from reference TRBV7-2 and TRBJ2-2): GAGVSQSPSNKVTEKGKDVELRCDPISGHTALYWYRQSLGQGLEFLIYFQGNSAPDKSGLPSDRFSAERTGGSVSTLTIQRTQQEDSAVYLCASSSSGVYTGELFFGEGSRLTVL.

This clone was found once. The V gene is TRBV27, the J gene TRBJ2-1, with unresolved D. CDR1 MNHEY and CDR2 SMNVEV come from the germline V gene (reference sequence). Trimming took 3 bases from V and 9 from J, leaving 12 bases between them. CDR3 length: 13 residues. As DNA, the CDR3 is TGTGCCAGCAGTTTCTCCTATCGCGGTGAGCAGTTCTTC. Protein product: CASSFSYRGEQFF.

V is TRBV7-2 and J is TRBJ1-6, with D possibly being TRBD1 (6 bases). V was clipped by 5 bases and J by 4 bases, with 12 bases between them. CDR3 size: 15 residues. CDR1 and CDR2 (germline): SGHTA, FQGNSA. CDR3 bases: TGTGCCAGCAGCGAGGAGGGGGGGTATAATTCACCCCTCCACTTT. Residues: CASSEEGGYNSPLHF.

The chain's CDR3 is CASSLSPGTGSYEQYF. The CDR3 DNA reads as TGTGCCAGCAGTTTATCCCCCGGGACAGGCTCCTACGAGCAGTACTTC. The V call is TRBV27, the J call TRBJ2-7; 8 bases are a match to TRBD1. The CDR3 runs to 16 residues. Germline-derived CDR1 and CDR2 are MNHEY and SMNVEV (reference sequence). The ends lost 0 bases at V and 0 bases at J; junction bases unmatched: 4.

The rearrangement links TRBV7-2 to TRBJ2-5; 8 nucleotides line up with TRBD1. Trimming took 4 bases from V and 1 from J; bases not matched to a gene: 11. The germline V gene encodes CDR1 SGHTA and CDR2 FQGNSA. The CDR3 is made up of 17 amino acids. The CDR3 loop reads CASSSGQGWVSQETQYF. In nucleotides, the CDR3 is TGTGCCAGCAGCTCCGGACAGGGCTGGGTCTCCCAAGAGACCCAGTACTTC. Full variable domain (missing parts from reference TRBV7-2 and TRBJ2-5): GAGVSQSPSNKVTEKGKDVELRCDPISGHTALYWYRQSLGQGLEFLIYFQGNSAPDKSGLPSDRFSAERTGGSVSTLTIQRTQQEDSAVYLCASSSGQGWVSQETQYFGPGTRLLVL.

The genes are TRBV5-4 and TRBJ2-7; TRBD1 matches at 8 bases. The CDR3 has 15 amino acids. The ends lost 0 bases at V and 2 bases at J; junction bases unmatched: 4. Germline CDR1 is SGHNT and CDR2 is YYREEE (reference sequence). CDR3 loop: CASSLGTGFPYEQYF. Here the CDR3 DNA reads TGTGCCAGCAGCTTGGGGACAGGGTTTCCCTACGAGCAGTACTTC.

The chain uses TRBV6-1 and TRBJ2-3; no clear D gene. This CDR3 contains 11 residues. V lost 7 bases, J lost 14 bases, and 16 bases lay in between. Per germline, CDR1 MNHNS and CDR2 SASEGT. CDR3 residues: CASTFSFSGYF. CDR3 bases: TGTGCCAGCACGTTTAGCTTCAGTGGGTATTTT.

This sequence joins TRBV7-2 and TRBJ1-2; a possible D gene is TRBD1 (6 bases). Germline CDR1 and CDR2: SGHTA and FQGNSA. Trimming took off 4 bases at V and 6 bases at J, with 9 bases between the two ends. The CDR3 extends over 12 amino acids. CDR3 sequence (DNA): TGTGCCAGCAGCTCAGGGGATGATGGCTACACCTTC. Its protein product is CASSSGDDGYTF.

The chain links TRBV15 to TRBJ1-4; D perhaps matches TRBD1 (5 bases). The CDR3 loop spans 19 amino acids. The V end was cut by 3 bases, the J end by 0 bases, with 20 bases between. CDR1 is LNHNV, CDR2 YYDKDF, per germline (reference sequence). The CDR3 sequence: CATSSGRVALPSTNEKLFF. CDR3 in DNA: TGTGCCACCAGCAGTGGCAGGGTGGCCCTTCCGTCAACTAATGAAAAACTGTTTTTT. The complete variable domain, with remaining parts taken from reference TRBV15 and TRBJ1-4, reads DAMVIQNPRYQVTQFGKPVTLSCSQTLNHNVMYWYQQKSSQAPKLLFHYYDKDFNNEADTPDNFQSRRPNTSFCFLDIRSPGLGDTAMYLCATSSGRVALPSTNEKLFFGSGTQLSVL.

The J gene is TRBJ2-3, the V gene TRBV4-1, with 15 bases fitting TRBD2. With V trimmed by 4 bases and J by 6 bases, 2 bases remained unmatched. CDR3 length: 15 residues. Germline V gene data show CDR1 as MGHRA and CDR2 as YSYEKL. The DNA for the CDR3 is TGCGCCAGCAGCCGAGGGACTAGCGGGAGGGATACGCAGTATTTT. It specifies CASSRGTSGRDTQYF.

This chain connects TRBV5-1 to TRBJ1-2; a possible D gene is TRBD1 (5 bases). Trimming stripped 4 bases from V and 4 bases from J, with 14 bases between. Per germline, CDR1 SGHRS and CDR2 YFSETQ. The CDR3 spans 14 residues. CDR3 residues: CASSPETASYGYTF. Here the CDR3 DNA reads TGCGCCAGCAGCCCGGAGACAGCGTCCTATGGCTACACCTTC.

This clone was seen only once. V and J are TRBV6-1 and TRBJ2-7; 10 bases are shared with TRBD2. This CDR3 is 14 amino acids long. CDR1 is MNHNS, CDR2 SASEGT, per germline. J was trimmed by 5 bases and V by 3 bases; bases with no gene match: 4. The CDR3 nucleotides are TGTGCCAGCAGTGAGGGACTAGCGAGCAACGAGCAGTACTTC. Its protein is CASSEGLASNEQYF.

This clone appeared a single time. This chain links TRBV5-1 with TRBJ1-5; TRBD1 matches at 9 bases. The junction had 4 bases not matched to a gene; V was cut back by 0 bases and J by 6 bases. CDR1 is SGHRS, CDR2 YFSETQ, per germline. The CDR3 runs 15 residues. CDR3 sequence reads: CASSLAGQGSQPQHF. The CDR3 nucleotides are TGCGCCAGCAGCTTGGCCGGACAGGGGAGTCAGCCCCAGCATTTT.